This TCR beta chain was recovered during a study of human T cells and chemical hapten exposure. Turning to the study itself: Each patch test put 0.01% DPC on the upper back, and results were read at 6 days. Whole-study results and caveats: Significantly more large CDR3 similarity clusters arose among expanded TCRs than among controls.

As concerns this clonotype: Its antigen is still unknown.

TCRdb re-called the RACE reads through MiXCR, storing one row per CDR3 protein. The top ten hold around 1.7% of the sample, which has approximately 100,000 distinct CDR3 sequences, 10% to 15% seen once. This CDR3 is 16 amino acids long. Germline-derived CDR1 and CDR2 are MDHEN and SYDVKM. After removal of 1 base from V and 9 bases from J, the junction contained 6 bases not matched to a gene. Time point described: pre-sensitization, week 0. Specified treatment: therapeutic diphenylcyclopropenone sensitization with weekly scalp DPC. Blood draws came before every patch-test application. This sample comprised whole blood, obtained in connection with sensitization to the hapten diphenylcyclopropenone (DPC). This TCR derives from a woman in her forties or fifties with alopecia areata. Some clones in this sample may be carry-over from other donors' samples. V and J are TRBV28 and TRBJ2-1; 13 bases line up with TRBD2. This CDR3 reads CASSLSGLAGAGEQFF. The CDR3 bases are TGTGCCAGCAGTTTATCCGGACTAGCGGGAGCGGGTGAGCAGTTCTTC.